The 5 T cell receptor beta chains below all came from one sample that was sequenced in a study of PD-1 blockade in classical Hodgkin lymphoma. Patients all relapsed after autologous stem cell transplantation, and there was variation in brentuximab vedotin exposure. Repertoires were generated with immunoSEQ multiplex PCR, while TCRdb's copy carries only in-frame clones and drops some. The data show about 62,000 clones, with approximately 88% seen just once and around 12% held by the top ten. The sequencing used peripheral blood mononuclear cells (PBMCs), collected at baseline. All receptors come from a human donor with classical Hodgkin lymphoma.

The chain employs TRBV19 and TRBJ1-5; D remains unclear. CDR3 length: 16 residues. CDR1 is LNHDA and CDR2 is SQIVND in the germline V gene (reference sequence). Trimming shortened V by 1 base and J by 0 bases, and 10 bases separated the two germline ends. The CDR3 DNA follows: TGTGCCAGTAGTATAGGCCGGTGGGATAGCAATCAGCCCCAGCATTTT. Amino acid sequence: CASSIGRWDSNQPQHF.

This chain joins TRBV11-2 and TRBJ1-5, with 9 bases identical to TRBD1. CDR1 SGHAT and CDR2 FQNNGV come from the germline V gene. This CDR3 spans 17 amino acids. The trim removed 4 bases at V and 1 base at J, leaving 8 bases unmatched. The CDR3 sequence is CASSSHRGQGSNQPQHF. For the CDR3, the DNA is TGTGCCAGCAGCTCCCACAGGGGGCAAGGGAGCAATCAGCCCCAGCATTTT. Complete variable domain (other parts from reference TRBV11-2 and TRBJ1-5): EAGVAQSPRYKIIEKRQSVAFWCNPISGHATLYWYQQILGQGPKLLIQFQNNGVVDDSQLPKDRFSAERLKGVDSTLKIQPAKLEDSAVYLCASSSHRGQGSNQPQHFGDGTRLSIL.

The chain is built from TRBV6-5 and TRBJ2-7; D unclear. The CDR3 spans 13 residues. Trimming removed 0 bases from V and 3 bases from J, with 6 bases in between. Germline CDR1 and CDR2: MNHEY and SVGAGI. DNA of the CDR3: TGTGCCAGCAGTTACTCAGGCAGCTACGAGCAGTACTTC. It encodes CASSYSGSYEQYF.

This sequence joins TRBV9 and TRBJ1-1; D not resolved. The CDR3 totals 11 residues. Germline lookup yields CDR1 SGDLS and CDR2 YYNGEE. V was cut by 2 bases and J by 8 bases, with 7 bases left in between. CDR3 sequence (DNA): TGTGCCAGCAGCGTCGGCAGCGAAGCTTTCTTT. This encodes CASSVGSEAFF.

The V call is TRBV5-1, the J call TRBJ2-3; 10 nucleotides match TRBD1. Germline CDR1 reads SGHRS; CDR2 reads YFSETQ. The junction had 6 bases not matched to a gene; V was cut back by 1 base and J by 4 bases. CDR3 size: 16 residues. The DNA of the CDR3 is TGCGCCAGCAGCTTGCGACAGGGGGCTTGGGCAGATACGCAGTATTTT. Translating it yields CASSLRQGAWADTQYF. The complete variable domain, with remaining parts taken from reference TRBV5-1 and TRBJ2-3, reads KAGVTQTPRYLIKTRGQQVTLSCSPISGHRSVSWYQQTPGQGLQFLFEYFSETQRNKGNFPGRFSGRQFSNSRSEMNVSTLELGDSALYLCASSLRQGAWADTQYFGPGTRLTVL.